This T cell receptor beta chain is from a study of regulatory T cells in long-lasting Graves disease. General study findings and limits: Favored gene segments in persistent disease were TRBV28, TRBJ1-2 and TRBJ2-5. Persistent Graves' disease cases displayed lower TCR diversity than newly diagnosed ones.

The time point here: newly diagnosed GD, antithyroid drugs for less than 3 months. PBMCs provided the RNA from which the TCR library was made. Comment on this clonotype: The antigen remains undetermined.

The germline V gene has CDR1 LGHNT and CDR2 FRNRAP. Trimming at V came to 6 bases and at J to 6 bases, leaving 10 bases not matched to a gene. This CDR3 has 15 amino acids. Arm-PCR of CDR3 regions and iRepertoire HTBI primers were the basis on which TCR beta libraries were built. TCRdb used MiXCR to reprocess the multiplex PCR reads, holding one entry per CDR3 protein. The table shows 580,000 or so distinct CDR3 sequences, with more than 15% occurring only once. This sample also belongs to another study, concerning T cells in Graves' hyperthyroidism and ophthalmopathy. Per that study: A patient was excluded if there was uncontrolled infection, other autoimmune disease, pregnancy or lactation. Also found in blood were most expanded thyroid clonotypes above 0.001.

This receptor was taken from a man between 18 and 29 years old with Graves disease. The chain links TRBV12-5 to TRBJ2-1; TRBD1 matches 8 bases. The material was peripheral blood mononuclear cells (PBMCs), obtained at new diagnosis, from a patient treated with antithyroid drugs. CDR3 coding DNA: TGTGCTAGTGGGCCGGGGCAGGGGGCACTCAATGAGCAGTTCTTC. It translates to CASGPGQGALNEQFF.